This T cell receptor (beta chain) was documented in a study of beta chain features in type 1 diabetes. Points from the study as a whole: In every one of the four CD4+ subsets, TCRB CDR3s were moderately but significantly shorter in Type 1 diabetes patients. Junctions at VDJ sites from type 1 diabetes patients had fewer insertions and more deletions.

Trimming cost V 4 bases and J 5 bases, with 14 bases left between them. This CDR3 is built from 14 residues. As concerns this clone: Its antigen remains unidentified.

Donors underwent one heparinised blood draw, 95 to 150 mL on average. Each of the sorted populations had a purity greater than 95%. The isolated RNA, all of it, was reverse transcribed, so expressed TCRB transcripts were what got sequenced. Libraries were prepared by immunoSEQ multiplex PCR; TCRdb keeps only in-frame clonotypes and omits some of them. The table shows 230,000 or so clones, with around 15% occurring only once. Sequenced: naive CD4+ T cells from blood. The chain couples TRBV23-1 to TRBJ2-5, with a tentative D call TRBD2 (6 bases). TRBV23-1 is annotated as an ORF whose role is uncertain. This TCR derives from a man younger than 45 with type 1 diabetes. The CDR3 DNA is TGCGCCAGCAGTCCAGGCGGAGGGAAGGAGACCCAGTACTTC. The encoded protein is CASSPGGGKETQYF.